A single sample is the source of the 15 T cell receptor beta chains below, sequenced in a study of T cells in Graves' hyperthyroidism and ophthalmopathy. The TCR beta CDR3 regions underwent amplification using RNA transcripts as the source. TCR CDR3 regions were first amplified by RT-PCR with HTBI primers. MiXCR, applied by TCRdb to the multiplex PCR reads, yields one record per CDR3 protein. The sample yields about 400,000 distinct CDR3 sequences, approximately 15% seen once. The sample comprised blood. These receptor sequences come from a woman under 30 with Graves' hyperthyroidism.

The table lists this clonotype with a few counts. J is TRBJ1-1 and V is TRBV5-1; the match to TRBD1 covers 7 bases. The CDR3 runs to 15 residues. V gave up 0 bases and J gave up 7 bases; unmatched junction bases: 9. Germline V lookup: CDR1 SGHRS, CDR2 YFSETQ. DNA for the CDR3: TGCGCCAGCAGCTTGGATAGTGGCAGGGGGATTGAAGCTTTCTTT. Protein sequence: CASSLDSGRGIEAFF. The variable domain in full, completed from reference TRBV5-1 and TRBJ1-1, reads KAGVTQTPRYLIKTRGQQVTLSCSPISGHRSVSWYQQTPGQGLQFLFEYFSETQRNKGNFPGRFSGRQFSNSRSEMNVSTLELGDSALYLCASSLDSGRGIEAFFGQGTRLTVV.

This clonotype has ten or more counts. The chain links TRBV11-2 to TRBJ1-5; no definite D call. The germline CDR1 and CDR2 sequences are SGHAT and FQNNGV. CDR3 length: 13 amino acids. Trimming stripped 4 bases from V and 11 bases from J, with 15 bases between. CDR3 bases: TGTGCCAGCAGCTCTTCCGCCCCCTCGGCCCAGCATTTT. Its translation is CASSSSAPSAQHF.

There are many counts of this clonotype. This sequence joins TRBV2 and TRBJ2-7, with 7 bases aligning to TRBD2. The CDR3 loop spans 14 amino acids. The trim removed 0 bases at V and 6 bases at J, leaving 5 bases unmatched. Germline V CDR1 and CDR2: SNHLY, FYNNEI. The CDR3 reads CASSEARDYSEQYF. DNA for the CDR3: TGTGCCAGCAGTGAAGCGCGGGACTACTCCGAGCAGTACTTC.

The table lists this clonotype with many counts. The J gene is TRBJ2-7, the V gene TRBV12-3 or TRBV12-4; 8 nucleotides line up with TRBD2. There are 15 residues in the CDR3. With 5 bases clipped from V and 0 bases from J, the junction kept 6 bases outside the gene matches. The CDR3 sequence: CASSMTSARSYEQYF. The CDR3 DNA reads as TGTGCCAGCAGTATGACTAGCGCCCGCTCCTACGAGCAGTACTTC.

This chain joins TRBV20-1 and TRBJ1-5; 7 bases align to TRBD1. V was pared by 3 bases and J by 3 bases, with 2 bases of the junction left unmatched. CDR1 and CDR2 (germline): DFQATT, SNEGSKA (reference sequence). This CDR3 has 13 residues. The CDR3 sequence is CSARTGTNQPQHF. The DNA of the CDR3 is TGCAGTGCTAGGACAGGGACCAATCAGCCCCAGCATTTT.

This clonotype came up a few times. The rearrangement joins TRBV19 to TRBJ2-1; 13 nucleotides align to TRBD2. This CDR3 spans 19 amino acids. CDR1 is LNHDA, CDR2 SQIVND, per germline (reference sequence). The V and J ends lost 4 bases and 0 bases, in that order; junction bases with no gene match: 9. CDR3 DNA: TGTGCCAGTAGTACGGAGGGACTAGCGGGATTCCTCTCCTACAATGAGCAGTTCTTC. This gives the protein CASSTEGLAGFLSYNEQFF.

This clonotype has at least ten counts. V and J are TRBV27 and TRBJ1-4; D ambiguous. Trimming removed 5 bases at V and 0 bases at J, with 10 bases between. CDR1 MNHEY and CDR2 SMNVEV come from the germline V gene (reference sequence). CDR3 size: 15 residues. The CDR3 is CASSPHSATNEKLFF. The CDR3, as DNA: TGTGCCAGCAGTCCTCACAGCGCAACTAATGAAAAACTGTTTTTT.

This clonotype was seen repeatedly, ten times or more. CDR3 bases: TGTGCCAGCTCACCAGGTGTTTTGGGGGATACGCAGTATTTT. It encodes CASSPGVLGDTQYF. V gene TRBV18 combines with J gene TRBJ2-3; the D is unclear. Trimming pared 2 bases from V and 6 bases from J, leaving 12 bases between. The germline CDR1 and CDR2 sequences are KGHSH and LQKENI. This CDR3 is built from 14 residues.

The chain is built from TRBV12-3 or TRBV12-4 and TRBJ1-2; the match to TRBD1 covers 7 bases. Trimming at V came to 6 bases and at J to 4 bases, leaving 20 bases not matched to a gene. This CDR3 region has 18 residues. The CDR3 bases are TGTGCCAGCAGCCCTATCAGGCGCGGGACAGCGATCCTCTATGGCTACACCTTC. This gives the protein CASSPIRRGTAILYGYTF.

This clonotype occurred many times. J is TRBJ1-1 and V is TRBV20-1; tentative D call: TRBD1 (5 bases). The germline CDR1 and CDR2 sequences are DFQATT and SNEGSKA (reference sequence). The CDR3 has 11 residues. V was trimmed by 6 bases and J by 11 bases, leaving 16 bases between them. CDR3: CSARTGTVAFF. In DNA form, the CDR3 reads TGCAGTGCCCGTACCGGGACTGTGGCTTTCTTT.

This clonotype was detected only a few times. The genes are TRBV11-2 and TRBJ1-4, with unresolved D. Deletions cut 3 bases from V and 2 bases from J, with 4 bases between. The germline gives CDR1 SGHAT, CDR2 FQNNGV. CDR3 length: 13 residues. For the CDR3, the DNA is TGTGCCAGCAGCTTCCGGACTAATGAAAAACTGTTTTTT. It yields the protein CASSFRTNEKLFF.

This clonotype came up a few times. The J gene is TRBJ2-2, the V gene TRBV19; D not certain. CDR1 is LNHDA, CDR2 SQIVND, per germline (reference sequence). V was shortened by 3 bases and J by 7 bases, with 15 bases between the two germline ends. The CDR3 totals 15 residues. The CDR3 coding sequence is TGTGCCAGTAGTATTTCCCCGGCCCATGTCGGGGAGCTGTTTTTT. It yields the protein CASSISPAHVGELFF.

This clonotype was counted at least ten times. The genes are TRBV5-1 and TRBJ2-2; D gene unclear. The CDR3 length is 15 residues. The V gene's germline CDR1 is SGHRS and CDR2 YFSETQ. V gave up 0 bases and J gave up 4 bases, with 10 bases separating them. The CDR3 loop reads CASSLVGRSTGELFF. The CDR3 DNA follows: TGCGCCAGCAGCTTGGTAGGAAGGAGCACCGGGGAGCTGTTTTTT.

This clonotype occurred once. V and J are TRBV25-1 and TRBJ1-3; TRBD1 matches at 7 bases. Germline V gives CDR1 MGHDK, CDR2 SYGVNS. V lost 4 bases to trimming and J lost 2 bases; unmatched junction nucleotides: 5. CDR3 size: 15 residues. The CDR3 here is CASSARGLAGNTIYF. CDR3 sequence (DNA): TGTGCCAGCAGTGCCAGGGGGTTAGCTGGAAACACCATATATTTT.

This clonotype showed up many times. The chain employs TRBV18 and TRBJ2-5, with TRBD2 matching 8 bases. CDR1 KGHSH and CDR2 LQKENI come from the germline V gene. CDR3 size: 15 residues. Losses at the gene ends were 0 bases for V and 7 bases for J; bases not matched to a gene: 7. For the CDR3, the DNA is TGTGCCAGCTCACCACCAGGTAGCGGGGAGGTGACCCAGTACTTC. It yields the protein CASSPPGSGEVTQYF.